This T cell receptor beta chain was identified during a study of graft-versus-host responses after intestinal transplantation. The wider study: Recipients obtained multivisceral, liver-intestinal, or isolated intestinal transplants. Whole-study results and caveats: Detection of GvH clones occurred in recipient marrow, and some had their first appearance in ileum or blood.

Libraries were prepared by immunoSEQ multiplex PCR; TCRdb keeps only in-frame clonotypes and omits some of them. The table includes some 87,000 clones, about 93% detected once. Comments on this clone: What it recognizes is unknown.

The CDR3 covers 14 residues. CDR1 is SGHKS and CDR2 is YYEKEE in the germline V gene (reference sequence). The trim removed 0 bases at V and 4 bases at J, leaving 0 bases unmatched. Source: unstimulated CD8+ T cells sorted from spleen or lymph node cells, taken before transplant. The clonotype comes from a human donor who was the organ donor for an intestinal transplant. The chain carries TRBV5-5 and TRBJ1-2; 10 bases match TRBD1. This CDR3 reads CASSLGQGAYGYTF. Here the CDR3 DNA reads TGTGCCAGCAGCTTGGGACAGGGGGCCTATGGCTACACCTTC.